One T cell receptor beta chain is described in this entry. Antigen: not known. This CDR3 has 15 residues. The germline gives CDR1 MNHEY, CDR2 SMNVEV (reference sequence). This sample was included in a study of blood T cells in healthy people across ages. The study's findings and limits: There were more naive CD4+ cells and higher diversity in long-lived donors than in aged donors. TCR beta diversity, measured per million T cells, fell in a roughly linear way with age.

A sample-barcoded 5' primer and a J-beta primer mix were used in a second PCR of roughly 6 to 11 cycles. TCRdb re-analysed the 5' RACE reads in MiXCR, keeping a single row per CDR3 protein. The sample shows 650,000 to 900,000 distinct CDR3 sequences, around two thirds of them seen only once. Sequenced material: blood. The origin of this receptor is a man aged 30 to 39 in good health. The chain recombines TRBV27 with TRBJ2-5; no reliable D call. The DNA end favors TRBJ2-7, so the J call may be wrong. The CDR3 reads CASKKIHESRREQYF. Written as DNA, the CDR3 is TGTGCCAGCAAAAAGATCCACGAATCTCGGCGCGAGCAGTACTTC.